Below are 23 T cell receptor beta chains sequenced from a single sample in a study of CD8 T cells in ankylosing spondylitis. TCRdb used MiXCR to reprocess the 5' RACE reads, holding one entry per CDR3 protein. The sample includes about 340,000 distinct CDR3 sequences, 20% of them seen just once. Sequenced: blood, either unsorted or a sorted T cell fraction (not recorded which). The receptors were sampled from a male donor with ankylosing spondylitis or in good health (not recorded which).

This clonotype was seen more than once but under ten times. The CDR3 loop reads CASSFAGGLNEQFF. The CDR3, as DNA: TGTGCCAGCAGTTTCGCGGGGGGGCTAAATGAGCAGTTCTTC. The chain links TRBV12-3 or TRBV12-4 to TRBJ2-1; 9 nucleotides agree with TRBD2. The CDR3 runs 14 residues. J was trimmed by 7 bases and V by 3 bases; bases with no gene match: 4.

This sequence joins TRBV2 and TRBJ2-7, with 8 bases that match TRBD1. Germline CDR1 SNHLY, CDR2 FYNNEI. This CDR3 comprises 13 residues. V was pared by 3 bases and J by 7 bases, with 5 bases of the junction left unmatched. In nucleotides, the CDR3 is TGTGCCAGCAGTGAGACAGGGGTGGAAGAGCAGTACTTC. Translated: CASSETGVEEQYF.

V and J are TRBV3-1 and TRBJ2-7, with a possible D match to TRBD2 (5 bases). Per germline, CDR1 LGHDT and CDR2 YNNKEL (reference sequence). The CDR3 totals 14 residues. Trimming pared 1 base from V and 6 bases from J, leaving 13 bases between. CDR3 bases: TGTGCCAGCAGCCAAGTTCGGGGTTTCGTCGAGCAGTACTTC. Protein: CASSQVRGFVEQYF.

This chain uses TRBV6-5 with TRBJ1-1; D not certain. CDR1 MNHEY and CDR2 SVGAGI come from the germline V gene. The CDR3 sequence is 13 residues long. Trimming cost V 0 bases and J 5 bases, with 7 bases left between them. CDR3 sequence: CASSYSFLTEAFF. For the CDR3, the DNA is TGTGCCAGCAGTTACTCGTTCCTTACTGAAGCTTTCTTT.

This clonotype appeared a few times. The V call is TRBV9, the J call TRBJ2-1; possibly TRBD1 or TRBD2 for D (6 bases each). V shed 2 bases and J shed 3 bases, with 12 bases lying between them. In germline, CDR1 is SGDLS, CDR2 YYNGEE. The CDR3 covers 15 residues. The CDR3 nucleotides read TGTGCCAGCAGCGTGGGGGGCGACGTCTACAATGAGCAGTTCTTC. Translating gives CASSVGGDVYNEQFF.

The count of this clonotype is one. The chain recombines TRBV7-9 with TRBJ2-7; 11 nucleotides align to TRBD2. V lost 4 bases to trimming and J lost 0 bases; unmatched junction nucleotides: 5. This CDR3 is 16 amino acids long. Germline V CDR1 and CDR2: SEHNR, FQNEAQ (reference sequence). The CDR3 region is CASSSPTSGVSYEQYF. The CDR3 DNA is TGTGCCAGCAGCTCCCCGACTAGCGGGGTCTCCTACGAGCAGTACTTC.

The chain uses TRBV21-1 and TRBJ2-7; no DNA check was done on the table's D call, TRBD1. TRBV21-1 is a pseudogene locus. The CDR3 is 15 residues long. CDR3 DNA sequence: TGTGCCAGCAGCTCCTGTGGAGACAGGGTGATCGGGCAGTACTTC. Protein product: CASSSCGDRVIGQYF.

Only a few counts were recorded for this clonotype. This chain connects TRBV12-3 or TRBV12-4 to TRBJ2-5, with D uncertain. V gave up 7 bases and J gave up 5 bases, with 11 bases separating them. There are 12 residues in the CDR3. The CDR3 here is CASTWALETQYF. DNA for the CDR3: TGTGCCAGCACCTGGGCGTTGGAGACCCAGTACTTC.

This chain connects TRBV6-2 or TRBV6-3 to TRBJ2-7; 8 positions match TRBD2. The V gene end was trimmed by 10 bases and the J gene end by 2 bases; junction bases not matched to a gene: 7. The CDR3 is 13 amino acids. Germline loops: CDR1 MNHEY, CDR2 SVGEGT. CDR3 in amino acids: CAIERGKAYEQYF. The CDR3 coding sequence is TGTGCCATCGAGCGGGGGAAAGCCTACGAGCAGTACTTC.

The rearrangement joins TRBV20-1 to TRBJ1-2; TRBD1 is a possible D gene (5 bases). Germline V CDR1 and CDR2: DFQATT, SNEGSKA (reference sequence). There are 12 residues in the CDR3. Trimming took 3 bases from V and 3 from J, leaving 8 bases between them. DNA of the CDR3: TGCAGTGCTAGGGGGGTTGACTATGGCTACACCTTC. Amino acid sequence: CSARGVDYGYTF.

This clonotype was seen only a few times. V gene TRBV28 combines with J gene TRBJ2-7, with a weak D call TRBD1 (6 bases). The CDR3 has 13 amino acids. Trimming took 5 bases from V and 2 from J, leaving 10 bases between them. Germline V gives CDR1 MDHEN, CDR2 SYDVKM. The CDR3 sequence is CASSPRQAYEQYF. CDR3 sequence (DNA): TGTGCCAGCAGTCCCCGACAGGCCTACGAGCAGTACTTC.

This clonotype was seen only a few times. The chain is built from TRBV10-1 and TRBJ2-3; D might be TRBD1 (6 bases). This CDR3 has 17 amino acids. Germline CDR1 is WNHNN and CDR2 is SYGVQD (reference sequence). V was pared by 2 bases and J by 10 bases, with 25 bases between. CDR3 DNA sequence: TGCGCCAGCAGTGAGGGGGGCCTCGGGCGGGTCGCCTGGGCGCAGTATTTT. This codes for CASSEGGLGRVAWAQYF.

This clonotype was detected only a few times. The CDR3 here is CASSTETQYF. For the CDR3, the DNA is TGTGCCAGCAGCACCGAGACCCAGTACTTC. V and J are TRBV21-1 and TRBJ2-5. TRBV21-1 is described as a pseudogene. The CDR3 consists of 10 residues.

This clonotype was recorded a few times. The rearrangement links TRBV9 to TRBJ2-1; D possibly corresponds to TRBD1 (6 bases). V gave up 1 base and J gave up 1 base, with 12 bases separating them. CDR1 SGDLS and CDR2 YYNGEE come from the germline V gene. There are 16 residues in the CDR3. CDR3 region: CASSVTGRPSYNEQFF. The CDR3 DNA reads TGTGCCAGCAGCGTAACAGGGAGACCATCCTACAATGAGCAGTTCTTC.

This clonotype was found a few times. V usage is TRBV5-1 and J usage is TRBJ1-1, with D perhaps TRBD1 (6 bases). Deletions cut 7 bases from V and 3 bases from J, with 25 bases between. Per the germline V gene, CDR1 is SGHRS and CDR2 is YFSETQ. This CDR3 has 17 amino acids. In DNA form, the CDR3 reads TGCGCCAGCTATTTGGACAGCAGCATCGGCCCCTACACTGAAGCTTTCTTT. It yields the protein CASYLDSSIGPYTEAFF.

The rearrangement joins TRBV12-3 or TRBV12-4 to TRBJ2-3; D is tentatively TRBD1 or TRBD2 (5 bases each). CDR3 length: 14 residues. Trimming removed 3 bases at V and 4 bases at J, with 11 bases between. CDR3 sequence reads: CASSFIGGPDTQYF. The CDR3 DNA is TGTGCCAGCAGTTTTATTGGGGGACCAGATACGCAGTATTTT.

The chain joins TRBV7-9 to TRBJ2-7; 9 bases align to TRBD2. After removal of 5 bases from V and 6 bases from J, the junction contained 8 bases not matched to a gene. The CDR3 is 14 amino acids. Germline lookup yields CDR1 SEHNR and CDR2 FQNEAQ (reference sequence). The CDR3 DNA is TGTGCCAGCAGCGCGGGACTAGCCCTCGGCGAGCAGTACTTC. This encodes CASSAGLALGEQYF.

CDR3 loop: CASSSRLAGASSDEQYF. The CDR3 DNA reads TGTGCCAGCAGTTCCCGACTAGCGGGGGCCTCTTCGGACGAGCAGTACTTC. J is TRBJ2-7 and V is TRBV28; 12 bases fit TRBD2. CDR1 is MDHEN, CDR2 SYDVKM, per germline. The J segment lost 5 bases and the V segment lost 4 bases, leaving 12 bases of the junction unmatched. CDR3 length: 17 residues.

V and J are TRBV4-1 and TRBJ2-1; D call uncertain. The CDR3 has 17 residues. The germline V gene has CDR1 MGHRA and CDR2 YSYEKL. V gave up 0 bases and J gave up 2 bases, with 14 bases separating them. Here the CDR3 DNA reads TGCGCCAGCAGCCAAGACGGCAACTTTGTCCCCTACAATGAGCAGTTCTTC. It specifies CASSQDGNFVPYNEQFF.

This clonotype was recorded at least ten times. This chain joins TRBV12-3 or TRBV12-4 and TRBJ2-2; D is uncertain. With 5 bases removed from V and 7 bases from J, the gap between germline ends came to 11 bases. This CDR3 has 13 amino acids. The CDR3 region is CASSPFLNGELFF. CDR3 bases: TGTGCCAGCAGTCCCTTTTTAAACGGGGAGCTGTTTTTT.

The rearrangement joins TRBV12-3 or TRBV12-4 to TRBJ2-3; TRBD2 matches at 11 bases. V trimming: 5 bases; J trimming: 2 bases; junction bases outside the gene matches: 27. This CDR3 is 23 amino acids long. The CDR3 reads CASSPRPRQGVTSGARPTDTQYF. The DNA of the CDR3 is TGTGCCAGCAGTCCAAGGCCTCGACAGGGGGTGACTAGCGGGGCCCGACCCACAGATACGCAGTATTTT.

This chain links TRBV15 with TRBJ1-1; D might be TRBD1 (5 bases). The CDR3 length is 13 residues. The germline gives CDR1 LNHNV, CDR2 YYDKDF (reference sequence). Trimming pared 6 bases from V and 10 bases from J, leaving 18 bases between. DNA of the CDR3: TGTGCCACCAGTACCCGCCAGGGACGGGCAGCTTTCTTT. This codes for CATSTRQGRAAFF. The full variable domain, rest sourced from reference TRBV15 and TRBJ1-1, is DAMVIQNPRYQVTQFGKPVTLSCSQTLNHNVMYWYQQKSSQAPKLLFHYYDKDFNNEADTPDNFQSRRPNTSFCFLDIRSPGLGDTAMYLCATSTRQGRAAFFGQGTRLTVV.

This clonotype was counted between two and nine times. A junction boundary mismatches the germline segment, possibly from a read error. The CDR3 spells CAWSSWDSGQEVNF. The CDR3 DNA reads TGTGCCTGGAGTAGTTGGGACAGTGGACAAGAGGTGAACTTC. This rearrangement joins TRBV30 to TRBJ2-7; TRBD1 matches 7 bases. CDR1 is GTSNPN, CDR2 SVGIG, per germline (reference sequence). This CDR3 is 14 amino acids long. Full variable domain (rest looked up from reference TRBV30 and TRBJ2-7): SQTIHQWPATLVQPVGSPLSLECTVEGTSNPNLYWYRQAAGRGLQLLFYSVGIGQISSEVPQNLSASRPQDRQFILSSKKLLLSDSGFYLCAWSSWDSGQEVNFGPGTRLTVT.